This T cell receptor (beta chain) was identified in a study of cytomegalovirus exposure and HLA in healthy donors. Broader study findings: In a later analysis, CMV-associated beta chains were mostly HLA-associated, it appeared. Fewer N-insertions (relative to the 666-donor mean) were reportedly seen in an Asian-associated ancestry cluster in a later analysis. In a later analysis, compared with equally common non-associated chains, HLA-associated beta chains were more expanded.

Germline V CDR1 and CDR2: SGHRS, YFSETQ. Germline trimming cut 0 bases from V and 6 bases from J; bases unmatched to any gene: 5. The CDR3 runs 15 residues. Both 60 Vbeta primers and 13 Jbeta primers went into the PCR. Data came from immunoSEQ multiplex PCR; TCRdb stores just in-frame clones and leaves some out. In the table there are 180,000 or so clones, approximately 85% of which are singletons. As concerns this clone: Antigen: not known.

The rearrangement joins TRBV5-1 to TRBJ2-1; TRBD1 agrees at 8 bases. The sequenced sample was PBMCs. The source of this sequence is a man aged 18 to 29 in good health and CMV-seropositive. The CDR3 reads CASSLGQGASNEQFF. The CDR3 nucleotides read TGCGCCAGCAGCTTGGGGCAGGGGGCGAGCAATGAGCAGTTCTTC.